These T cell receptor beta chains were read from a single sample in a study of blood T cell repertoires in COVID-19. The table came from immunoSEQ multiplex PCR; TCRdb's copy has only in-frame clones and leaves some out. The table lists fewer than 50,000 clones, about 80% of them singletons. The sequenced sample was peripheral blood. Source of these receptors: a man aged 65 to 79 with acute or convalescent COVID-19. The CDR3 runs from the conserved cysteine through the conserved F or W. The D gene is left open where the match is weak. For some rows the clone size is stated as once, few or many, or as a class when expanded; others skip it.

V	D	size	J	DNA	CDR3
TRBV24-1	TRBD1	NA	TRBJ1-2	TGTGCCACCAGTTCGGGACAGAACTATGGCTACACCTTC	CATSSGQNYGYTF
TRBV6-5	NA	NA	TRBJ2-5	TGTGCCAGCAGAATTGTGGGGGGAGGAGAGACCCAGTACTTC	CASRIVGGGETQYF
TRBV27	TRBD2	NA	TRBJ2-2	TGTGCCAGCAGTTTAAAAGGCGGGAGATTCGGGGAGCTGTTTTTT	CASSLKGGRFGELFF
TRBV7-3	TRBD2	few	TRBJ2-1	TGTGCCAGCAGGAGCGGGAGTCCATACAATGAGCAGTTCTTC	CASRSGSPYNEQFF
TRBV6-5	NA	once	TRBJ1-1	TGTGCCAGCAATAGAAGATCCGGGAAAGCTTTCTTT	CASNRRSGKAFF
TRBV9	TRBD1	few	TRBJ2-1	TGTGCCAGCAGCGGGCCACGGGCAGGGGGTTCCTACAATGAGCAGTTCTTC	CASSGPRAGGSYNEQFF
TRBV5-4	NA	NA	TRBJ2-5	TGTGCCAGCAGTTCCGACACGCGAGAGACCCAGTACTTC	CASSSDTRETQYF
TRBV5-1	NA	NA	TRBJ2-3	TGCGCCAGCAGCTTGGACATCACAGATACGCAGTATTTT	CASSLDITDTQYF
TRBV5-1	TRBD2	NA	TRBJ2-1	TGCGCCAGCAGCTCTACTAGCGGGGGGCCCTGGGATGAGCAGTTCTTC	CASSSTSGGPWDEQFF
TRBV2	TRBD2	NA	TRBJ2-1	TGTGCCAGCAGGCCGGGACTAGCGGGGGATGAGCAGTTCTTC	CASRPGLAGDEQFF
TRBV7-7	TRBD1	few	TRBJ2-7	TGTGCCAGCAGCAAGGGACAGGGAAACTACGAGCAGTACTTC	CASSKGQGNYEQYF
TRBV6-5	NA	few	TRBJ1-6	TGTGCCAGCAGCTCCGGAGGACCCCTCCACTTT	CASSSGGPLHF
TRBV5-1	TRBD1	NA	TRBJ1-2	TGCGCCAGCAGCCCGGGGACAGGTTATGGCTACACCTTC	CASSPGTGYGYTF
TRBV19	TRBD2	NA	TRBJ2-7	TGTGCCAGTAGCCAAAGCGGGGCAGAGCAGTACTTC	CASSQSGAEQYF
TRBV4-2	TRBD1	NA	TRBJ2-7	TGTGCCAGCAGCCAACCAGGGGGAGACGAGCAGTACTTC	CASSQPGGDEQYF
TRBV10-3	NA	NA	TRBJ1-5	TGTGCCATCAGTGAGGAGCATCAGCCCCAGCATTTT	CAISEEHQPQHF
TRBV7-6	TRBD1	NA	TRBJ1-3	TGTGCCAGCAGCCTTGGACAGGGCATCTCTGGAAACACCATATATTTT	CASSLGQGISGNTIYF
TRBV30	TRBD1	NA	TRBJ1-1	TGTGCCTGGAGCCGCAATGACAGGGACGACACTGAAGCTTTCTTT	CAWSRNDRDDTEAFF
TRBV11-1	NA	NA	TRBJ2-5	TGTGCCAGCAGCAACTTACCCGTTTCGGAGACCCAGTACTTC	CASSNLPVSETQYF
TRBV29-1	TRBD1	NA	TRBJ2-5	TGCAGCGTCAGGGGGTATCTCCAAGAGACCCAGTACTTC	CSVRGYLQETQYF